The clone carrying this T cell receptor (beta chain) occurred many times. Its antigen is as yet unknown. TCRdb re-called the RT-PCR reads through MiXCR, storing one row per CDR3 protein. This sample has around 580,000 distinct CDR3 sequences, with approximately 10% found just once. The CDR3 is made up of 14 amino acids. The V gene's germline CDR1 is MNHEY and CDR2 SMNVEV (reference sequence). The V end lost 0 bases, the J end lost 7 bases, and 13 bases lay between the germline ends. The sample originates from a study of response to subunit inactivated influenza vaccine. Study observations and caveats: Few additional T cells are recruited per seasonal influenza vaccination, authors suggested.

This chain links TRBV27 with TRBJ2-7; D may be TRBD1 or TRBD2 (5 bases each). The TCR originated in a man between 50 and 59 years old who received an inactivated influenza vaccine. The sample consisted of PBMCs from blood, taken on the day of vaccination. CDR3 DNA sequence: TGTGCCAGCAGTTTATCGCGCCTAGCAGGGGAGCAGTACTTC. Protein: CASSLSRLAGEQYF.